The 4 T cell receptor beta chains reported below all come from one sample, sequenced in a study of T cells in Graves' hyperthyroidism and ophthalmopathy. Amplification targeted TCR beta CDR3 regions from RNA transcripts. HTBI primers were the set used in a first-round RT-PCR of the TCR CDR3. TCRdb passed the multiplex PCR reads through MiXCR, listing each CDR3 protein once. The sample has around 600,000 distinct CDR3 sequences, roughly 14% seen once; the top ten hold about 7%. The sequencing input was blood. All receptors derive from a woman younger than 45 with Graves' hyperthyroidism.

This clonotype has a handful of counts. V gene TRBV6-6 combines with J gene TRBJ1-6; TRBD1 matches 7 bases. The germline gives CDR1 MNHNY, CDR2 SVGAGI (reference sequence). V shed 0 bases and J 14 bases; nucleotides not matched to a gene: 4. The CDR3 loop spans 13 amino acids. The CDR3 is CASSYSGQPTLHF. In DNA, the CDR3 is TGTGCCAGCAGTTACTCGGGACAGCCAACCCTCCACTTT.

The table lists this clonotype with many counts. V gene TRBV2 combines with J gene TRBJ2-7; D not certain. Germline V gives CDR1 SNHLY, CDR2 FYNNEI. The CDR3 is made up of 11 amino acids. The V end was cut by 10 bases, the J end by 1 base, with 8 bases between. CDR3 nucleotides: TGTGCCACAGACGGTTCCTACGAGCAGTACTTC. Translating it yields CATDGSYEQYF. The full variable domain, in which reference TRBV2 and TRBJ2-7 provide the parts outside the CDR3, is EPEVTQTPSHQVTQMGQEVILRCVPISNHLYFYWYRQILGQKVEFLVSFYNNEISEKSEIFDDQFSVERPDGSNFTLKIRSTKLEDSAMYFCATDGSYEQYFGPGTRLTVT.

This chain joins TRBV20-1 and TRBJ2-1; no clear D gene. Trimming stripped 0 bases from V and 14 bases from J, with 14 bases between. The CDR3 length is 12 residues. Germline V gives CDR1 DFQATT, CDR2 SNEGSKA (reference sequence). CDR3: CSARDKGKEEFF. CDR3 in DNA: TGCAGTGCTAGAGATAAAGGTAAAGAGGAGTTCTTC.

This clonotype was seen at least ten times. The rearrangement links TRBV20-1 to TRBJ2-1; the D is unclear. Trimming pared 1 base from V and 3 bases from J, leaving 10 bases between. Germline V CDR1 and CDR2: DFQATT, SNEGSKA (reference sequence). The CDR3 is 14 residues long. CDR3: CSARGVHDYNEQFF. The DNA for the CDR3 is TGCAGTGCTAGAGGGGTACACGACTACAATGAGCAGTTCTTC.